The rows below give T cell receptor beta chains drawn from one sample of a study of cytomegalovirus exposure and HLA in healthy donors. Clones were read by immunoSEQ multiplex PCR, and TCRdb kept only the in-frame ones, dropping some. The sample carries about 82,000 clones, more than 65% recorded once. The material sequenced was PBMCs. The receptors stem from a man aged 70-80 years in good health and CMV-seropositive. Each CDR3 is given with its conserved first and last residue. A D gene is named only where the DNA matches it firmly. Clone size is shown for a subset of rows, as once, few, many or a class of expanded clone.

size: .
J: TRBJ2-1
V: TRBV7-9
D: .
CDR3: CASMERAYNEQFF
DNA: TGTGCCAGCATGGAGAGAGCCTACAATGAGCAGTTCTTC

size: once
J: TRBJ1-3
V: TRBV15
D: .
CDR3: CATSRDQGPGNTIYF
DNA: TGTGCCACCAGCAGAGACCAGGGTCCTGGAAACACCATATATTTT

size: once
J: TRBJ1-6
V: TRBV6-5
D: TRBD1
CDR3: CASSYDREVNSPLHF
DNA: TGTGCCAGCAGTTACGACAGGGAGGTCAATTCACCCCTCCACTTT

size: .
J: TRBJ1-1
V: TRBV19
D: .
CDR3: CASSPLQGGTEAFF
DNA: TGTGCCAGTAGCCCTCTCCAGGGTGGCACTGAAGCTTTCTTT

size: .
J: TRBJ2-5
V: TRBV9
D: .
CDR3: CASSPLSGIQETQYF
DNA: TGTGCCAGCAGCCCTCTTTCCGGTATACAAGAGACCCAGTACTTC

size: .
J: TRBJ1-5
V: TRBV10-3
D: .
CDR3: CAISVQASNQPQHF
DNA: TGTGCCATCAGCGTCCAGGCTAGCAATCAGCCCCAGCATTTT

size: .
J: TRBJ2-1
V: TRBV6-1
D: TRBD2
CDR3: CASSEAQAGGYNEQFF
DNA: TGTGCCAGCAGTGAAGCGCAAGCGGGGGGCTACAATGAGCAGTTCTTC

size: .
J: TRBJ2-1
V: TRBV7-9
D: .
CDR3: CASTRSDRNNEQFF
DNA: TGTGCCAGCACCCGATCGGACAGAAACAATGAGCAGTTCTTC

size: .
J: TRBJ2-7
V: TRBV4-2
D: .
CDR3: CASSQVGGDLSYEQYF
DNA: TGTGCCAGCAGCCAAGTGGGCGGGGATCTCTCCTACGAGCAGTACTTC

size: .
J: TRBJ2-2
V: TRBV11-3
D: TRBD2
CDR3: CASSLGLAGAGELFF
DNA: TGTGCCAGCAGCCTGGGACTAGCGGGTGCCGGGGAGCTGTTTTTT

size: .
J: TRBJ2-7
V: TRBV28
D: TRBD2
CDR3: CASEGQGLAVTGEQYF
DNA: TGTGCCAGCGAGGGTCAGGGACTAGCGGTTACGGGTGAGCAGTACTTC

size: .
J: TRBJ2-1
V: TRBV6-5
D: TRBD2
CDR3: CASSRLAGGYNEQFF
DNA: TGTGCCAGCAGCCGACTAGCGGGGGGGTACAATGAGCAGTTCTTC

size: .
J: TRBJ2-3
V: TRBV7-3
D: .
CDR3: CASSLGTSDTQYF
DNA: TGTGCCAGCAGCTTGGGGACATCAGATACGCAGTATTTT

size: few
J: TRBJ1-1
V: TRBV11-2
D: .
CDR3: CASSLGQYTEAFF
DNA: TGTGCCAGCAGCTTAGGACAGTACACTGAAGCTTTCTTT

size: .
J: TRBJ1-2
V: TRBV10-2
D: .
CDR3: CASSRQRTNYGYTF
DNA: TGCGCCAGCAGTCGACAGCGTACTAACTATGGCTACACCTTC

size: .
J: TRBJ1-2
V: TRBV10-3
D: TRBD1
CDR3: CAIRGTGEDGYTF
DNA: TGTGCCATCAGGGGGACAGGAGAGGATGGCTACACCTTC

size: .
J: TRBJ2-7
V: TRBV5-1
D: TRBD1
CDR3: CASSAGQGFYEQYF
DNA: TGCGCCAGCAGCGCCGGACAGGGTTTCTACGAGCAGTACTTC

size: .
J: TRBJ2-2
V: TRBV9
D: .
CDR3: CASSVAEGVTGELFF
DNA: TGTGCCAGCAGCGTAGCAGAGGGCGTCACCGGGGAGCTGTTTTTT

size: .
J: TRBJ1-5
V: TRBV7-9
D: .
CDR3: CASSLGGGVAQPQHF
DNA: TGTGCCAGCAGCTTAGGAGGCGGAGTGGCTCAGCCCCAGCATTTT

size: medium-sized
J: TRBJ2-1
V: TRBV9
D: .
CDR3: CASSVDGSYNEQFF
DNA: TGTGCCAGCAGCGTAGACGGCTCCTACAATGAGCAGTTCTTC

size: .
J: TRBJ2-7
V: TRBV5-1
D: TRBD2
CDR3: CASSLLASGMGEQYF
DNA: TGCGCCAGCAGCTTGTTGGCTAGCGGAATGGGGGAGCAGTACTTC

size: .
J: TRBJ2-1
V: TRBV6-6
D: .
CDR3: CASTPRDTYNEQFF
DNA: TGTGCCAGCACCCCTCGGGACACCTACAATGAGCAGTTCTTC

size: once
J: TRBJ2-5
V: TRBV2
D: .
CDR3: CASSVRGGETQYF
DNA: TGTGCCAGCAGTGTTAGGGGTGGAGAGACCCAGTACTTC

size: few
J: TRBJ2-1
V: TRBV11-2
D: .
CDR3: CASSLIDRPFGQFF
DNA: TGTGCCAGCAGCTTAATCGACAGGCCGTTCGGGCAGTTCTTC

size: .
J: TRBJ2-5
V: TRBV10-1
D: .
CDR3: CASSEGPAPGQETQYF
DNA: TGCGCCAGCAGCGAGGGTCCAGCGCCGGGGCAAGAGACCCAGTACTTC

size: .
J: TRBJ2-5
V: TRBV7-2
D: .
CDR3: CASSISGQGTQYF
DNA: TGTGCCAGCAGCATTTCCGGGCAGGGGACCCAGTACTTC

size: few
J: TRBJ1-4
V: TRBV21-1
D: .
CDR3: CASRRDRAREKLFF
DNA: TGTGCCAGCAGAAGGGACAGGGCACGGGAAAAACTGTTTTTT

size: .
J: TRBJ2-3
V: TRBV6-6
D: TRBD1
CDR3: CASSRGQGQTDTQYF
DNA: TGTGCCAGCAGTCGGGGACAGGGGCAAACAGATACGCAGTATTTT

size: .
J: TRBJ1-2
V: TRBV7-8
D: .
CDR3: CASSPGSGGYTF
DNA: TGTGCCAGCAGCCCGGGATCAGGTGGCTACACCTTC

size: .
J: TRBJ2-5
V: TRBV2
D: .
CDR3: CASRKGTSGGTQYF
DNA: TGTGCCAGCAGGAAGGGGACTTCCGGTGGGACCCAGTACTTC

size: .
J: TRBJ1-2
V: TRBV4-1
D: .
CDR3: CASSQPVQGTTNYGYTF
DNA: TGCGCCAGCAGCCAACCAGTACAGGGTACCACTAACTATGGCTACACCTTC

size: .
J: TRBJ2-3
V: TRBV19
D: TRBD1
CDR3: CASSKGQGADTQYF
DNA: TGTGCCAGTAGTAAGGGACAGGGCGCAGATACGCAGTATTTT

size: .
J: TRBJ2-7
V: TRBV7-8
D: .
CDR3: CASSRGEDREQYF
DNA: TGTGCCAGCAGCAGAGGGGAAGACAGGGAGCAGTACTTC

size: .
J: TRBJ2-2
V: TRBV14
D: TRBD2
CDR3: CASSPGLAGITGELFF
DNA: TGTGCCAGCAGCCCGGGACTAGCGGGCATCACCGGGGAGCTGTTTTTT

size: .
J: TRBJ1-1
V: TRBV11-2
D: .
CDR3: CASSPDYYTEAFF
DNA: TGTGCCAGCAGCCCCGACTATTACACTGAAGCTTTCTTT

size: once
J: TRBJ2-5
V: TRBV7-9
D: TRBD1
CDR3: CASSPIQGVGETQYF
DNA: TGTGCCAGCAGCCCGATTCAGGGGGTAGGAGAGACCCAGTACTTC

size: once
J: TRBJ2-5
V: TRBV6-5
D: .
CDR3: CASSYNRGGGETQYF
DNA: TGTGCCAGCAGTTACAACAGGGGGGGAGGAGAGACCCAGTACTTC

size: .
J: TRBJ1-1
V: TRBV7-9
D: .
CDR3: CASSLDPGALKAFF
DNA: TGTGCCAGCAGCTTAGACCCCGGAGCGTTAAAGGCTTTCTTT

size: few
J: TRBJ1-5
V: TRBV4-1
D: TRBD1
CDR3: CASSQDARGLNQPQHF
DNA: TGCGCCAGCAGCCAAGATGCCAGGGGGCTCAATCAGCCCCAGCATTTT

size: .
J: TRBJ1-1
V: TRBV18
D: .
CDR3: CASSPGEGMNTEAFF
DNA: TGTGCCAGCTCACCAGGGGAGGGGATGAACACTGAAGCTTTCTTT

size: .
J: TRBJ1-3
V: TRBV28
D: .
CDR3: CASLERVAGNTIYF
DNA: TGTGCCAGTTTAGAGCGAGTAGCTGGAAACACCATATATTTT